The rows below give T cell receptor beta chains drawn from one sample of a study of response to subunit inactivated influenza vaccine. TCRdb redid the calling of the RT-PCR reads with MiXCR, one entry per CDR3 protein. The data contain roughly 650,000 distinct CDR3 sequences, less than 20% of them singletons. This specimen was PBMCs from blood, taken about 11 days after vaccination. These receptors were obtained from a man aged 45-60 years who received an inactivated influenza vaccine. Both conserved end residues are part of each CDR3. The D gene is left open where the match is weak. Clone size appears in some rows only: once, few, many, or a class for an expanded clone.

J,size,V,D,DNA,CDR3
TRBJ1-1,few,TRBV5-1,.,TGCGCCAGCAGCTTGGTAAGACCTGAAGCTTTCTTT,CASSLVRPEAFF
TRBJ1-3,few,TRBV12-3/TRBV12-4,TRBD1,TGTGCCAGCACCGCCGGACAGGGAAGGGGCACCATATATTTT,CASTAGQGRGTIYF
TRBJ2-5,few,TRBV4-1,.,TGCGCCAGCAGCCAACCTGACAGGGAGGGAGAGACCCAGTACTTC,CASSQPDREGETQYF
TRBJ2-1,few,TRBV5-1,TRBD1,TGCGCCAGCAGCTTGGATCGGGACAGGGGTTACAATGAGCAGTTCTTC,CASSLDRDRGYNEQFF
TRBJ2-7,few,TRBV6-5,.,TGTGCCAGCAGTTACGGCTCGTATAGAGAGCAGTACTTC,CASSYGSYREQYF
TRBJ2-7,many,TRBV25-1,.,TGTGCCAGCAGTGGGAGTAACTACGAGCAGTACTTC,CASSGSNYEQYF
TRBJ2-7,.,TRBV6-5,.,TGTGCCAGCAGTTATAAGACTGATTGGAGGGAGCAGTACTTC,CASSYKTDWREQYF
TRBJ1-1,.,TRBV20-1,.,TGCAGTGCTGGAAGACTTTCGGGGGCCAGGACTGAAGCTTTCTTT,CSAGRLSGARTEAFF
TRBJ1-2,.,TRBV30,.,TGTGCCTGGAGTGTAGGGTGGGGAAACTATGGCTACACCTTC,CAWSVGWGNYGYTF
TRBJ2-7,many,TRBV20-1,.,TGCAGTGCTAGGTCTCAGGGGCTCTACGAGCAGTACTTC,CSARSQGLYEQYF
TRBJ2-5,few,TRBV28,TRBD2,TGTGCCAGCAGTCCTCTGGGACTAGCGGGAGTATGGGAGACCCAGTACTTC,CASSPLGLAGVWETQYF
TRBJ1-4,few,TRBV3-1,TRBD1,TGTGCCAGCACTTCGACAGGGAAGAAACTGTTTTTT,CASTSTGKKLFF
TRBJ2-5,many,TRBV11-2,.,TGTGCCAGCAGCGGGGACATACAAGAGACCCAGTACTTC,CASSGDIQETQYF
TRBJ1-5,.,TRBV20-1,.,TGCAGTGCTAGAGCGGGGATCAATCAGCCCCAGCATTTT,CSARAGINQPQHF
TRBJ1-1,few,TRBV10-2,TRBD1,TGCGCCAGCAGTGCCGGGACAGGGGGCACTGAAGCTTTCTTT,CASSAGTGGTEAFF
TRBJ2-2,.,TRBV2,TRBD2,TGTGCCAGGGGACTAGCAGTCACCGGGGAGCTGTTTTTT,CARGLAVTGELFF
TRBJ2-7,.,TRBV20-1,.,TGCAGTGCCCCTCCCGATCGGGGGCCCTACGAGCAGTACTTC,CSAPPDRGPYEQYF
TRBJ2-1,many,TRBV11-2,TRBD2,TGTGCCAGCACTAGCGGGAGGGCTGCCTACAATGAGCAGTTCTTC,CASTSGRAAYNEQFF
TRBJ1-3,few,TRBV12-3/TRBV12-4,TRBD1,TGTGCCAGCAGTCTACAGGGGACTAGTGGAAACACCATATATTTT,CASSLQGTSGNTIYF
TRBJ2-3,.,TRBV24-1,TRBD2,TGTGCCACCAGTGATTGGACTAGCGGGCCAAGCACAGATACGCAGTATTTT,CATSDWTSGPSTDTQYF
TRBJ1-1,few,TRBV4-3,.,TGCGCCAGCAGCCGGATGATTGGGACTGAGAACACTGAAGCTTTCTTT,CASSRMIGTENTEAFF
TRBJ2-3,many,TRBV7-2,TRBD1,TGTGCCAGCAGGATGACAGGGATTAAGGATACGCAGTATTTT,CASRMTGIKDTQYF
TRBJ2-3,.,TRBV12-3/TRBV12-4,TRBD2,TGTGCCAGCAGTGCTGGACTAGCGGGGGGGAGAGGTTATACGCAGTATTTT,CASSAGLAGGRGYTQYF
TRBJ2-5,few,TRBV5-1,TRBD1,TGCGCCAGCAGCTTGGTGGTGACAGGGGCCGTTTTTCAAGAGACCCAGTACTTC,CASSLVVTGAVFQETQYF
TRBJ2-5,many,TRBV29-1,.,TGCAGCGTTGTCGGGGCAGGGGAGACCCAGTACTTC,CSVVGAGETQYF
TRBJ1-2,.,TRBV12-3/TRBV12-4,TRBD1,TGTGCCAGCAGTCGGGACAGATCTAACTATGGCTACACCTTC,CASSRDRSNYGYTF
TRBJ1-2,few,TRBV18,.,TGTGCCAGCTCACCAGCTGTGGCAGACTATGGCTACACCTTC,CASSPAVADYGYTF
TRBJ2-3,few,TRBV28,TRBD1,TGTGCCAGCAGTTTCCTGGTGGACAGGGGGACAGATACGCAGTATTTT,CASSFLVDRGTDTQYF
TRBJ1-3,.,TRBV30,.,TGTGCCTGGGCCGGCACTGGAAACACCATATATTTT,CAWAGTGNTIYF
TRBJ2-2,once,TRBV6-5,TRBD2,TGTGCCAGCAGTTGGTTGGGGGGGACCGGGGAGCTGTTTTTT,CASSWLGGTGELFF
TRBJ2-5,.,TRBV5-1,.,TGCGCCAGCAAATCGACAGCGGTCGTGCAAGAGACCCAGTACTTC,CASKSTAVVQETQYF
TRBJ2-5,.,TRBV29-1,TRBD2,TGCAGCGTTTGGACTAGCGGAAAAGAGACCCAGTACTTC,CSVWTSGKETQYF
TRBJ1-1,once,TRBV7-2,.,TGTACCAGTTTACGGGGCGTGAACACTGAAGCTTTCTTT,CTSLRGVNTEAFF
TRBJ1-6,few,TRBV24-1,.,TGTGCCACCAAGGAGGGGATTTGCACCTATAATTCACCCCTCCACTTT,CATKEGICTYNSPLHF
TRBJ2-7,few,TRBV28,TRBD1,TGTGCCAGCAGTTTGGCAACCGGGACAGGCGGCGGGGAGCAGTACTTC,CASSLATGTGGGEQYF
TRBJ2-1,.,TRBV4-1,.,TGCGCCAGCAGCCAATTGGGACGAAAGGATGAGCAGTTCTTC,CASSQLGRKDEQFF
TRBJ2-5,.,TRBV24-1,.,TGTGCCACCAGTGACACCGGGACCCTTGGAGAGACCCAGTACTTC,CATSDTGTLGETQYF
TRBJ2-1,.,TRBV10-3,.,TGTGCCATCAATGGTAAGGCCTACAATGAGCAGTTCTTC,CAINGKAYNEQFF
TRBJ1-4,few,TRBV12-3/TRBV12-4,.,TGTGCCAGCAGTTTGAGGGGGATACATGAAAAACTGTTTTTT,CASSLRGIHEKLFF
TRBJ2-3,.,TRBV20-1,TRBD2,TGCAGTGCTAGGAGGCTAGCGGGGGTCACAGATACGCAGTATTTT,CSARRLAGVTDTQYF
TRBJ2-5,few,TRBV7-9,.,TGTGCCAGCAGTCCCTGGTCCGAAAGGGAGACCCAGTACTTC,CASSPWSERETQYF
TRBJ2-7,.,TRBV29-1,.,TGCAGCGTTGTAGTGGCGTTAGGCTCCTACGAGCAGTACTTC,CSVVVALGSYEQYF
TRBJ2-3,.,TRBV12-3/TRBV12-4,.,TGTGCCAGCAGGTCACACACAGATACGCAGTATTTT,CASRSHTDTQYF
TRBJ2-3,.,TRBV6-2/TRBV6-3,TRBD1,TGTGCCAGCAGTTTCGACAGGGCGGATACGCAGTATTTT,CASSFDRADTQYF
TRBJ2-2,few,TRBV12-3/TRBV12-4,TRBD1,TGTGCCAGCAGAGCCGGGACAGGGGGCTTCGGCGGGGAGCTGTTTTTT,CASRAGTGGFGGELFF
TRBJ2-7,.,TRBV5-1,TRBD2,TGCGCCAGCAGCTTAACGTCTAGCGGGAATTCCTACGAGCAGTACTTC,CASSLTSSGNSYEQYF
TRBJ2-1,many,TRBV11-2,TRBD2,TGTGCCAGCAGCTTAGGTTCCTGGGGGGGGCAGTTCTTC,CASSLGSWGGQFF
TRBJ1-1,few,TRBV7-9,.,TGTGCCAGCAGCCCCCCCTTAAGACGGGAAATGAACACTGAAGCTTTCTTT,CASSPPLRREMNTEAFF
TRBJ2-1,few,TRBV5-6,.,TGTGCCAGCAGCTTGGGGGTCACATACGAGCAGTTCTTC,CASSLGVTYEQFF
TRBJ2-7,many,TRBV10-3,.,TGTGCCATCAGTGAAGGTCCCTACGAGCAGTACTTC,CAISEGPYEQYF
TRBJ2-1,many,TRBV20-1,.,TGCAGTGCTAAAACGGGGGCCCGATCCTACAATGAGCAGTTCTTC,CSAKTGARSYNEQFF
TRBJ1-2,few,TRBV24-1,.,TGTGCCACCAGTGATGCGAACTATGGCTACACCTTC,CATSDANYGYTF
TRBJ2-1,.,TRBV13,TRBD2,TGTGCCAGCAGGAGGGCTAGCGGGAGGGCGCGGTACAATGAGCAGTTCTTC,CASRRASGRARYNEQFF
TRBJ1-2,many,TRBV28,.,TGTGCCAGCAGTTTGGGCGAGGCAGGGCGCTATGGCTACACCTTC,CASSLGEAGRYGYTF
TRBJ2-1,few,TRBV4-1,TRBD1,TGCGCCAGCAGCACTAAATTAATCACCTACGGGACAGGACCCTACAATGAGCAGTTCTTC,CASSTKLITYGTGPYNEQFF
TRBJ2-6,few,TRBV9,.,TGTGCCAGCAGCGTTCTGTCCAGCGCGAGCTCTGGGGCCAACGTCCTGACTTTC,CASSVLSSASSGANVLTF